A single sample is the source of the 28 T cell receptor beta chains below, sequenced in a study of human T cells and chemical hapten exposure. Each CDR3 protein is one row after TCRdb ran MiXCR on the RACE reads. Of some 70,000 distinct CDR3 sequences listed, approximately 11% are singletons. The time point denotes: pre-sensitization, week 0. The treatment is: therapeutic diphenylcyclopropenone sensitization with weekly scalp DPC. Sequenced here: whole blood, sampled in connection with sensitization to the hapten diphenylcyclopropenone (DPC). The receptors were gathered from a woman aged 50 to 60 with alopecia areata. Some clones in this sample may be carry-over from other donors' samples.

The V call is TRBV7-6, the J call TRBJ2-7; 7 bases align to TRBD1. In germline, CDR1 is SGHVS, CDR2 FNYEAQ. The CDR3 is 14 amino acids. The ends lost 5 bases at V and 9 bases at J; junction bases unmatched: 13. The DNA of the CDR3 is TGTGCCAGCAGCCACCGTCAACAGGGGCCGGGGCAGTACTTC. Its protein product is CASSHRQQGPGQYF.

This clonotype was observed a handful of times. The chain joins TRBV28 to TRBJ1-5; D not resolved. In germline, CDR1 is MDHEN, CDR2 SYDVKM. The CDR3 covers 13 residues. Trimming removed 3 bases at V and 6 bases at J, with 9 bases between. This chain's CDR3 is CASSFFTGQPQHF. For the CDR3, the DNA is TGTGCCAGCAGTTTTTTTACGGGTCAGCCCCAGCATTTT.

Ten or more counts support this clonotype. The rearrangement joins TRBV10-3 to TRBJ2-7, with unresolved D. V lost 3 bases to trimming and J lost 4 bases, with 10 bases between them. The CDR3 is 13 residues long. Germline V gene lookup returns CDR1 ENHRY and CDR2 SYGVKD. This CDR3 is CAISDSGLYEQYF. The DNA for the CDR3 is TGTGCCATCAGTGACTCCGGGCTTTACGAGCAGTACTTC.

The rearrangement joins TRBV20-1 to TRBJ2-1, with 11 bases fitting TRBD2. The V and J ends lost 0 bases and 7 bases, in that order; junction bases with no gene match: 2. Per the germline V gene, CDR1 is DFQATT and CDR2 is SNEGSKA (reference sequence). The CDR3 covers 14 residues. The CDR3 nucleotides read TGCAGTGCTAGAGATGGGACTAGCGGAAATGAGCAGTTCTTC. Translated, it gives CSARDGTSGNEQFF.

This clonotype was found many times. The CDR3 is CASSPPGGRAGDTQYF. The CDR3, as DNA: TGTGCCAGCAGTCCGCCGGGCGGGAGGGCCGGCGATACGCAGTATTTT. The genes are TRBV6-5 and TRBJ2-3, with 9 bases lining up with TRBD2. V lost 5 bases to trimming and J lost 6 bases; unmatched junction nucleotides: 12. This CDR3 has 16 residues. In germline, CDR1 is MNHEY, CDR2 SVGAGI.

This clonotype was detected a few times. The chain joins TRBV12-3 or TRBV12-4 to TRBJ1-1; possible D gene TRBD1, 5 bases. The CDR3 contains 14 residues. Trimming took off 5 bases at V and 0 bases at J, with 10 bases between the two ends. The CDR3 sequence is CASSPQALNTEAFF. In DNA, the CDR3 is TGTGCCAGCAGTCCACAGGCTTTGAACACTGAAGCTTTCTTT.

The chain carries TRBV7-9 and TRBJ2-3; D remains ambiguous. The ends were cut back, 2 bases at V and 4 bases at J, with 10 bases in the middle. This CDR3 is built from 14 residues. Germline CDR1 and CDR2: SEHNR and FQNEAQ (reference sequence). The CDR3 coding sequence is TGTGCCAGCAGCTTAACGAACTTAGCAGATACGCAGTATTTT. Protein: CASSLTNLADTQYF.

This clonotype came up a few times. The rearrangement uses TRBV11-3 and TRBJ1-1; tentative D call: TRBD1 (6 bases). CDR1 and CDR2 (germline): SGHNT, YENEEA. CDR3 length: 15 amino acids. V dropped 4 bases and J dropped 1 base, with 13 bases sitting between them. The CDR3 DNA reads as TGTGCCAGCAGCTCCGGACAGATTGGGAACACTGAAGCTTTCTTT. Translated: CASSSGQIGNTEAFF.

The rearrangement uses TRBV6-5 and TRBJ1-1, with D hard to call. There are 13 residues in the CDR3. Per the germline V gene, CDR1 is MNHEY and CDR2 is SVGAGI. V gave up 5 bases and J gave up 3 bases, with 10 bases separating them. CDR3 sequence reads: CASSAQQYTEAFF. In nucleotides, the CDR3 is TGTGCCAGCAGTGCACAGCAGTACACTGAAGCTTTCTTT.

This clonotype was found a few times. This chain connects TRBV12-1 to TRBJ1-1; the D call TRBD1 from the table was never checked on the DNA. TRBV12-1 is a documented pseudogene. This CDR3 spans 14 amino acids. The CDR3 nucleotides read TGTGCCAGCAGCTTTGGTCACCCGGGCACTGAAGCTTTCTTT. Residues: CASSFGHPGTEAFF.

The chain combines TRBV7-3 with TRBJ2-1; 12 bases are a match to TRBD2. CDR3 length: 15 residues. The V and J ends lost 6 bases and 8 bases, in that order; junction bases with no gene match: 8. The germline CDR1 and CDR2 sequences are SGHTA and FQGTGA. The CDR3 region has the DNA TGTGCCAGCAGTCCGACTAGCGGGGGTTTATATGAGCAGTTCTTC. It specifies CASSPTSGGLYEQFF.

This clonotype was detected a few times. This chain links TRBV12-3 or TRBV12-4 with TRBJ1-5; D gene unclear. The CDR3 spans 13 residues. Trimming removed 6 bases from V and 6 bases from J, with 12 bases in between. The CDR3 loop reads CASSLRTAQPQHF. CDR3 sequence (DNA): TGTGCCAGCAGCTTGAGGACTGCTCAGCCCCAGCATTTT.

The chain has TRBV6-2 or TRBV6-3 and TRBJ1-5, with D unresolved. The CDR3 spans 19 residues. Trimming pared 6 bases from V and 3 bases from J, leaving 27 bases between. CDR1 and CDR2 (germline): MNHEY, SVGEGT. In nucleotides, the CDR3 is TGTGCCAGCAGCCCCCGATCTGCCACCAATTGGGGAGACAATCAGCCCCAGCATTTT. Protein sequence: CASSPRSATNWGDNQPQHF.

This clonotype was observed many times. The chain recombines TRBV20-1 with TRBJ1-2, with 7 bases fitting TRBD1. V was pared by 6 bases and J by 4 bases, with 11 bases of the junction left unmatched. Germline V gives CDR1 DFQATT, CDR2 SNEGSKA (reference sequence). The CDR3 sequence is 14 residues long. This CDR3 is CSARRGDSTYGYTF. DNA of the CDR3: TGCAGTGCCAGGAGGGGGGACAGCACCTATGGCTACACCTTC.

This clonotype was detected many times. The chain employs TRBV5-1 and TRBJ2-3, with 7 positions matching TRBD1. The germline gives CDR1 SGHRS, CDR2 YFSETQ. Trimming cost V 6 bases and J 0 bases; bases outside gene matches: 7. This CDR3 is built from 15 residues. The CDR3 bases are TGCGCCAGCATTCGGGACAGCACTAGCACAGATACGCAGTATTTT. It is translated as CASIRDSTSTDTQYF.

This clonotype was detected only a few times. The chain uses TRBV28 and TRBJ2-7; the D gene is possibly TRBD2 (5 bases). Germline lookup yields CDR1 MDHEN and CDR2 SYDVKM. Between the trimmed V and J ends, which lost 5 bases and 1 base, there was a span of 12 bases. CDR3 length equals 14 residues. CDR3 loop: CASSTSGKSYEQYF. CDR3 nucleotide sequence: TGTGCCAGCAGTACAAGCGGAAAGTCCTACGAGCAGTACTTC. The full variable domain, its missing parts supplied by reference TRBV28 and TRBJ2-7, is DVKVTQSSRYLVKRTGEKVFLECVQDMDHENMFWYRQDPGLGLRLIYFSYDVKMKEKGDIPEGYSVSREKKERFSLILESASTNQTSMYLCASSTSGKSYEQYFGPGTRLTVT.

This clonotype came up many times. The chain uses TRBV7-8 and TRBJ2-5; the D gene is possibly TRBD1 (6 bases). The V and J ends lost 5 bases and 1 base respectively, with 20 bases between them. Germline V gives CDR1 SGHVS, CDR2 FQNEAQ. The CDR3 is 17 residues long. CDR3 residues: CASSPRTVSQTQETQYF. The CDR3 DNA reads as TGTGCCAGCAGCCCTCGGACAGTCTCTCAGACCCAAGAGACCCAGTACTTC.

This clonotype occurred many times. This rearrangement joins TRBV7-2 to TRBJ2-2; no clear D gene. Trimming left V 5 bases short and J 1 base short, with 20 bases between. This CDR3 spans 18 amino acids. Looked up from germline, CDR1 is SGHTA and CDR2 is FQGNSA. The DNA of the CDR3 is TGTGCCAGCAGCCCTTGGGGTCCCGGCCCGGGGAACACCGGGGAGCTGTTTTTT. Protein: CASSPWGPGPGNTGELFF.

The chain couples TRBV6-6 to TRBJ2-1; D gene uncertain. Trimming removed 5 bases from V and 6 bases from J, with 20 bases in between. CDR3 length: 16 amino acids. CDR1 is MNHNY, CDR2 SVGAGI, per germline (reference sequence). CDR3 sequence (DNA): TGTGCCAGCAGTCAGCAGGAGACGGCGCACCGCAATGAGCAGTTCTTC. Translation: CASSQQETAHRNEQFF.

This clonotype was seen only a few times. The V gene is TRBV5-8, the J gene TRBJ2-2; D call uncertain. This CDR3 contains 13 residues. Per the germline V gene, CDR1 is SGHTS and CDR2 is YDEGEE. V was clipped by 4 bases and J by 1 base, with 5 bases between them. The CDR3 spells CASSRQNTGELFF. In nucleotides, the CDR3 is TGTGCCAGCAGCCGACAGAACACCGGGGAGCTGTTTTTT. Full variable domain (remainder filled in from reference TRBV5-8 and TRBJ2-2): EAGVTQSPTHLIKTRGQQATLRCSPISGHTSVYWYQQALGLGLQFLLWYDEGEERNRGNFPPRFSGRQFPNYSSELNVNALELEDSALYLCASSRQNTGELFFGEGSRLTVL.

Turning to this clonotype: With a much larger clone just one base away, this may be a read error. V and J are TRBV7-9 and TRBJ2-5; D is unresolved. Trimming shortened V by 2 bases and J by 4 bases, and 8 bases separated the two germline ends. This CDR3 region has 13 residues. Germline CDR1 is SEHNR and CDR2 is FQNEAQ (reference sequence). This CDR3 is CASSLNPVETQYF. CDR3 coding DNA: TGTGCCAGCAGCTTAAATCCGGTAGAGACCCAGTACTTC.

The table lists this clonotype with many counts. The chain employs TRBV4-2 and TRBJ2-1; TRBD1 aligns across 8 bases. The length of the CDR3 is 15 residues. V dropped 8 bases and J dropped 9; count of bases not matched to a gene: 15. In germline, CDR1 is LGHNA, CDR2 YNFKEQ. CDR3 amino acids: CASATSGGPPVEQFF. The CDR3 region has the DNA TGTGCCAGCGCCACCTCAGGGGGCCCACCAGTTGAGCAGTTCTTC.

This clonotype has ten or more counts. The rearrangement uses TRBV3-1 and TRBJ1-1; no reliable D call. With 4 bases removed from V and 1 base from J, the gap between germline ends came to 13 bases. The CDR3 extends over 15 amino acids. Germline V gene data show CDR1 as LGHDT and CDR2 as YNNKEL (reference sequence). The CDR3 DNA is TGTGCCAGCAGCCCCCGAATCACCCAGAACACTGAAGCTTTCTTT. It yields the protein CASSPRITQNTEAFF.

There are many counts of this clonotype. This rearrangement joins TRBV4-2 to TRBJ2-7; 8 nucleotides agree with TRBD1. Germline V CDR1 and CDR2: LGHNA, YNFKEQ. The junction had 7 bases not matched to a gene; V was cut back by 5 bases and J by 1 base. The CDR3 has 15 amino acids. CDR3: CASSSGTGDSYEQYF. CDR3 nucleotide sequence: TGTGCCAGCAGCTCTGGGACAGGTGATTCCTACGAGCAGTACTTC.

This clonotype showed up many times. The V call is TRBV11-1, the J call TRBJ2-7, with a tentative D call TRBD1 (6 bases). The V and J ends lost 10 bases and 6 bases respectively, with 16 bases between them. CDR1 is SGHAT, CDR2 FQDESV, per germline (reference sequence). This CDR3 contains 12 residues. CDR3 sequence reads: CATATGPGEQYF. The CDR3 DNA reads TGTGCCACCGCCACAGGGCCTGGCGAGCAGTACTTC.

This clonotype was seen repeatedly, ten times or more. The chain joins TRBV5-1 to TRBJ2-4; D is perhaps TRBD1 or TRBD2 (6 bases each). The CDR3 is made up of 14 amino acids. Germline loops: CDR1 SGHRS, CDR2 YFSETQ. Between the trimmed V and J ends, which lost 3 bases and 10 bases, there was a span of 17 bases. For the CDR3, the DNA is TGCGCCAGCAGCTCCGGGGGCGGGCAGCGGATTCAGTACTTC. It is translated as CASSSGGGQRIQYF.

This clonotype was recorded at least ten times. The CDR3 region has the DNA TGTGCCAGCAGCTTGGGACAGGGGGCTTCGGAGACCCAGTACTTC. It encodes CASSLGQGASETQYF. The rearrangement uses TRBV7-2 and TRBJ2-5, with TRBD1 matching over 12 bases. This CDR3 is built from 15 residues. Germline V gives CDR1 SGHTA, CDR2 FQGNSA. J lost 5 bases, V lost 3 bases, and 4 bases had no gene match.

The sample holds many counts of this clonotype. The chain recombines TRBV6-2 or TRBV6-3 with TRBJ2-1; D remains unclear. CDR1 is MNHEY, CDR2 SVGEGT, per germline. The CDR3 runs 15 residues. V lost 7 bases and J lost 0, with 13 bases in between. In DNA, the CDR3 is TGTGCCAGCATCCGCACGCCAAGCTCCTACAATGAGCAGTTCTTC. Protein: CASIRTPSSYNEQFF.